The 16 T cell receptor beta chains presented below share a single source sample, sequenced in a study of T cells after yellow fever vaccination (dated by TCRdb to between 2017 and 2020). Library preparation was by 5' RACE. The sequencer listed for this sample is Illumina HiSeq 2500. The public sequencing data were trimmed at Q25 with fastp and processed into clonotypes with MiXCR by TCRdb, which kept only in-frame beta chains. Here each entry gathers all rows of one CDR3 protein and keeps the most common genes and DNA. This sample comprises 300,000 to 400,000 distinct CDR3 sequences, under 7.5% of them detected only once. 14% to 15% of the sample lies in the top ten. Sample treatment or condition, as interpreted from the label and publication: live attenuated yellow fever vaccine strain. The input for sequencing was PBMCs, taken 5 days after the yellow fever booster vaccination. The receptors stem from a man under 40 who received the YFV17D yellow fever vaccine.

The chain couples TRBV18 to TRBJ2-5, with 7 bases fitting TRBD1. The CDR3 totals 14 residues. In germline, CDR1 is KGHSH, CDR2 LQKENI. J gave up 4 bases and V 6 bases, and 8 bases lay outside the gene matches. The CDR3 protein is CASSRRQGGETQYF. The CDR3 DNA sequence: TGTGCCAGCTCCCGAAGACAGGGCGGAGAGACCCAGTACTTC.

V gene TRBV21-1 combines with J gene TRBJ2-2; the table's TRBD1 call for D was not verified on the DNA. TRBV21-1 is a pseudogene segment. The CDR3 has 15 residues. CDR3 in DNA: TGTGCCAGGAGAAGCCGGGACAGAATACCCGGGGAGCTGTTTTTT. Translating it yields CARRSRDRIPGELFF.

In regard to this clonotype: A much more abundant neighbour one base away suggests this may be a read error. This sequence joins TRBV20-1 and TRBJ2-5; D tentatively fits TRBD1 or TRBD2 (6 bases each). The ends were cut back, 6 bases at V and 2 bases at J, with 19 bases in the middle. Germline CDR1 reads DFQATT; CDR2 reads SNEGSKA (reference sequence). The CDR3 runs 15 residues. For the CDR3, the DNA is TGCAGTGCCACAAGACTAGGGGGAGGTCAAGAGACCCAGTACTTC. Protein sequence: CSATRLGGGQETQYF.

This clonotype came up many times. The chain employs TRBV10-3 and TRBJ1-1, with D maybe TRBD1 (6 bases). CDR3 size: 13 residues. In germline, CDR1 is ENHRY, CDR2 SYGVKD. The ends were cut back, 2 bases at V and 7 bases at J, with 11 bases in the middle. As DNA, the CDR3 is TGTGCCATCAGTGAGAGGGGGAACGGTGAAGCTTTCTTT. Translating it yields CAISERGNGEAFF.

This clonotype was seen at least ten times. V usage is TRBV20-1 and J usage is TRBJ2-7, with 8 bases lining up with TRBD2. The trim removed 3 bases at V and 0 bases at J, leaving 1 base unmatched. The CDR3 has 13 amino acids. The germline V gene has CDR1 DFQATT and CDR2 SNEGSKA (reference sequence). CDR3 protein: CSASSGSSYEQYF. In nucleotides, the CDR3 is TGCAGTGCTAGCAGCGGGAGCTCCTACGAGCAGTACTTC.

This clonotype has at least ten counts. The V gene is TRBV12-3 or TRBV12-4, the J gene TRBJ2-2; TRBD1 agrees at 8 bases. V gave up 7 bases and J gave up 3 bases; unmatched junction bases: 13. The CDR3 is 17 amino acids. CDR3 residues: CASNPGQGMVDTGELFF. Written as DNA, the CDR3 is TGTGCCAGCAACCCCGGACAGGGCATGGTGGACACCGGGGAGCTGTTTTTT.

This clonotype has more than one count but fewer than ten. This chain uses TRBV6-1 with TRBJ2-2; D gene uncertain. Deletions cut 5 bases from V and 1 base from J, with 23 bases between. The germline CDR1 and CDR2 sequences are MNHNS and SASEGT. The CDR3 length is 19 residues. CDR3: CASSPAEIESRLNTGELFF. CDR3 bases: TGTGCCAGCAGTCCGGCCGAGATAGAGTCCCGATTGAACACCGGGGAGCTGTTTTTT.

This rearrangement joins TRBV20-1 to TRBJ1-1; D gene unclear. Germline V gives CDR1 DFQATT, CDR2 SNEGSKA (reference sequence). The CDR3 extends over 16 amino acids. Trimming shortened V by 4 bases and J by 1 base, and 19 bases separated the two germline ends. DNA of the CDR3: TGCAGTGCTACCCCGTCCGTGGGAGCTAAGAACACTGAAGCTTTCTTT. Encoded protein: CSATPSVGAKNTEAFF.

This clonotype was counted a few times. The chain recombines TRBV12-3 or TRBV12-4 with TRBJ2-7, with 10 nucleotides matching TRBD1. Trimming removed 6 bases from V and 7 bases from J; junction bases left unmatched: 9. This CDR3 has 14 residues. CDR3 DNA: TGTGCCAGCAGGCGACCGGGACAGGGGTGGGAGCAGTACTTC. Its translation: CASRRPGQGWEQYF.

The rearrangement uses TRBV7-2 and TRBJ1-4; TRBD1 is a possible D gene (5 bases). The CDR3 loop spans 14 amino acids. CDR1 is SGHTA, CDR2 FQGNSA, per germline. V was pared by 2 bases and J by 6 bases, with 10 bases between. CDR3 protein: CASSLTPRDEKLFF. Here the CDR3 DNA reads TGTGCCAGCAGCTTAACTCCCAGGGATGAAAAACTGTTTTTT.

There are many counts of this clonotype. The rearrangement links TRBV5-1 to TRBJ2-3; D call uncertain. Germline CDR1 SGHRS, CDR2 YFSETQ. The CDR3 loop spans 14 amino acids. The V and J ends lost 0 bases and 2 bases respectively, with 7 bases between them. CDR3 in amino acids: CASSLGDSTDTQYF. CDR3 coding DNA: TGCGCCAGCAGCTTGGGCGATTCCACAGATACGCAGTATTTT. The full variable domain, its missing parts supplied by reference TRBV5-1 and TRBJ2-3, is KAGVTQTPRYLIKTRGQQVTLSCSPISGHRSVSWYQQTPGQGLQFLFEYFSETQRNKGNFPGRFSGRQFSNSRSEMNVSTLELGDSALYLCASSLGDSTDTQYFGPGTRLTVL.

This clonotype was detected only a few times. For the CDR3, the DNA is TGCGCCAGCAGCTTATCAGCGGGAGCCACTTACGAGCAGTACTTC. Its protein is CASSLSAGATYEQYF. The rearrangement joins TRBV5-1 to TRBJ2-7; 8 nucleotides align to TRBD2. Trimming removed 2 bases from V and 4 bases from J; junction bases left unmatched: 8. CDR1 is SGHRS and CDR2 is YFSETQ in the germline V gene. The CDR3 extends over 15 amino acids.

This clonotype was recorded at least ten times. The gene calls are TRBV5-5 and TRBJ2-5, with 7 bases lining up with TRBD1. Trimming cost V 1 base and J 5 bases; bases outside gene matches: 2. The CDR3 totals 13 residues. Looked up from germline, CDR1 is SGHKS and CDR2 is YYEKEE (reference sequence). The CDR3 loop reads CASSLSQGETQYF. Here the CDR3 DNA reads TGTGCCAGCAGCTTGTCACAGGGGGAGACCCAGTACTTC.

The J gene is TRBJ2-1, the V gene TRBV20-1, with D possibly being TRBD1 or TRBD2 (7 bases each). The CDR3 is 15 amino acids. The V and J ends lost 4 bases and 0 bases respectively, with 13 bases between them. Germline V gives CDR1 DFQATT, CDR2 SNEGSKA (reference sequence). The CDR3 sequence is CSATDREGSYNEQFF. The CDR3 nucleotides read TGCAGTGCTACCGACAGGGAGGGCTCCTACAATGAGCAGTTCTTC.

This clonotype has at least ten counts. The rearrangement uses TRBV7-9 and TRBJ2-5; the D gene is possibly TRBD1 (5 bases). This CDR3 contains 14 residues. Trimming shortened V by 5 bases and J by 9 bases, and 19 bases separated the two germline ends. Germline CDR1 is SEHNR and CDR2 is FQNEAQ (reference sequence). The chain's CDR3 is CASSPLAQARAQYF. CDR3 coding DNA: TGTGCCAGCAGCCCACTCGCCCAGGCCAGGGCCCAGTACTTC.

The chain couples TRBV6-1 to TRBJ2-7; TRBD2 might be the D (6 bases). V dropped 9 bases and J dropped 6 bases, with 21 bases sitting between them. The CDR3 is made up of 14 amino acids. Germline V lookup: CDR1 MNHNS, CDR2 SASEGT. CDR3 sequence (DNA): TGTGCCAGAAGTATAGCGGTTGATCCCCTCGAGCAGTACTTC. It yields the protein CARSIAVDPLEQYF.